This paragraph reports one T cell receptor beta chain. This clonotype was counted at least ten times. What this receptor recognizes is not known. Qualities for individual bases were not recorded, and no much larger clone is one base off. All patients had node-negative disease on CT and PET/CT, and none had a history of other malignancies or had previously received chemotherapy or radiotherapy. At each of two time points, around 6 milliliters of peripheral venous blood were collected into EDTA tubes. Ficoll-Paque Plus density-gradient centrifugation was used to isolate PBMCs. Samples were stored at -80°C immediately after collection until analysis. Deletion took 7 bases off V and 3 bases off J, with a span of 18 bases between the germline ends. From the cysteine through the phenylalanine, the CDR3 covers 15 amino acids. The entry retains the CDR3 DNA only, 45 bases that are in frame from base 1. These data originate in a study of prognosis after radiotherapy for stage I lung cancer (dated by TCRdb to about 2021). For context, the study as a whole: Between April 2018 and January 2019, some 18 stage I NSCLC patients were enrolled in Nanjing, China. Oligometastatic NSCLC after surgical resection of the primary tumor was present in 4 or 5 patients, while newly diagnosed primary stage I lung tumors were present in more than eleven. Every patient was regarded as medically inoperable, because of comorbidities in about 12 cases and refusal of surgery in over 5 cases. Ages in the cohort of about a dozen men and about 6 women ranged from roughly 50 to 90 years, with a median of 74. About a dozen patients had adenocarcinoma and six or seven had squamous cell carcinoma as the tumor histology. SBRT was given in 3 to 5 fractions with a biologically effective dose of at least 100 Gy, using image-guided IMRT or VMAT. No patient received concurrent therapy alongside SBRT. Distant metastases were developed by four of the 19 patients after SBRT, at a median of around seven months, whereas no significant progression was observed in the other 15 patients. The study profiled peripheral blood TCR beta repertoires from stage I NSCLC patients before and after stereotactic body radiotherapy and related them to distant failure. For each of the roughly 19 patients, one blood sample was taken before SBRT and one after, so the study sequenced approximately 38 samples in total.

The study at large found these results: No adjustment for multiple comparisons was applied to any of the reported P values. The study was limited by its small cohort and short follow-up, and the findings require independent validation. Whether the expanded TCR clones were tumor-specific was not determined. After SBRT, the count of unique TCR clones dropped from a median of roughly 9,700 beforehand to several thousand afterward (Wilcoxon paired P=0.011). TRBV and TRBJ usage frequencies reportedly differed by metastasis status, in two V genes at baseline and in roughly nine V and two J genes after SBRT. Post-SBRT Shannon entropy and its change from baseline were lower in patients who developed distant metastases; baseline Shannon entropy was not associated with metastases.

Two rounds of multiplex PCR were performed to amplify the TCR beta CDR3 region from genomic DNA. In the first PCR round, primers specific to each TRBV and TRBJ gene were used, and the primer sequences were filed in Chinese patent CN105087789A. The second PCR round used universal primers. The Roche High Pure PCR Template Preparation Kit was used to extract genomic DNA from frozen PBMCs. Paired-end sequencing with 151 bp reads was performed on the libraries using an Illumina HiSeq 3000. From the authors' description of their analysis: CutAdapt was used to discard raw reads that did not contain the multiplex PCR primer sequences. PEAR was used to merge high-quality paired reads into contigs. MiXCR assigned TRB V, D and J gene segments to each contig by aligning to reference sequences. CDR3 sequences were clustered by base quality and sequence similarity to remove sequencing errors. Shannon entropy, normalized by the natural log of the productive TCR sequence number, served as the measure of diversity. Clonality was defined as one minus Shannon entropy divided by the natural log of the number of unique clonotypes. Progression-free survival cut-offs for repertoire metrics were chosen using the Youden index of ROC curves, with analyses run in R 3.5.3. TCRdb itself trimmed the public reads at Q25 with fastp, ran MiXCR and retained productive beta chains. Rows merge per CDR3 protein into single entries with the most common DNA and genes. These V and J calls are TCRdb output, not the study's own analysis. The sample table holds more than 30,000 distinct CDR3 sequences, of which about 42% were seen once. Jointly, the top ten make up over 15% of the sample.

This specimen consisted of PBMCs, obtained before or after stereotactic body radiation therapy (not recorded which). The chain was built from TRBV12-3 or TRBV12-4 and TRBJ2-5, with TRBD2 perhaps the D gene, on 6 matching bases. The sequence was collected from a donor of 50 years or more with non-small cell lung cancer. The nucleotide sequence is given as TGTGCCAGCAATTTGGAGGGCAAACCAAAAGAGACCCAGTACTTC. Its protein is CASNLEGKPKETQYF.